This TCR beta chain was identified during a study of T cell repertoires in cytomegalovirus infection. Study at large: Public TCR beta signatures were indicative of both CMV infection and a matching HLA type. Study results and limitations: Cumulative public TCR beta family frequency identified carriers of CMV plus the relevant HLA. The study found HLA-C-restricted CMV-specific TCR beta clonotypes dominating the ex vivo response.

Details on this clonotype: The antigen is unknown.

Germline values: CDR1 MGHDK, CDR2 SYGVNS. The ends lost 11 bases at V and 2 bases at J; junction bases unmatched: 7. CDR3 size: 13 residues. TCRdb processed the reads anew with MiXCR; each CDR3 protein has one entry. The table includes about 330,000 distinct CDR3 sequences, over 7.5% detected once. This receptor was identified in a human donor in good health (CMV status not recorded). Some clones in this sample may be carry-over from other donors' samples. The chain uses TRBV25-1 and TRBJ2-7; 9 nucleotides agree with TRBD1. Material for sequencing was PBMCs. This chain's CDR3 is CAVCGTGTYEQYF. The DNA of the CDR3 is TGTGCCGTATGCGGGACAGGGACCTACGAGCAGTACTTC.